This is a list of T cell receptor beta chains from one sample in a study of CD8 T cells in Susac syndrome. TCRdb re-called the immunoSEQ multiplex PCR reads with MiXCR, one entry per CDR3 protein. The sample contains a few hundred thousand distinct CDR3 sequences, approximately 95% of which appear only once. Sequenced material: CD4+ T cells from PBMCs. Source of these receptors: a human donor with multiple sclerosis. The CDR3 runs from the conserved cysteine through the conserved F or W. A D gene is named only where the DNA matches it firmly. Not all rows give a size; the values are once, few, many and, for expanded clones, a class.

j_call d_call v_call clone_size cdr3_aa cdr3_nt
TRBJ2-5 TRBD1 TRBV24-1 . CATSEPGGQSGETQYF TGTGCCACCAGTGAACCAGGGGGCCAGTCGGGAGAGACCCAGTACTTC
TRBJ1-6 . TRBV27 few CASSPRQSSYNSPLHF TGTGCCAGCAGTCCTAGACAGAGCTCCTATAATTCACCCCTCCACTTT
TRBJ1-1 . TRBV10-3 . CAILRGGANTEAFF TGTGCCATCCTTCGGGGCGGAGCTAACACTGAAGCTTTCTTT
TRBJ2-1 . TRBV25-1 . CASSVADNTEQFF TGTGCCAGCAGTGTAGCGGACAACACTGAGCAGTTCTTC
TRBJ2-1 . TRBV5-4 once CASSQLGRDSNNEQFF TGTGCCAGCAGCCAGCTTGGTCGGGATTCCAACAATGAGCAGTTCTTC
TRBJ2-5 . TRBV20-1 . CSAADSAPRGETQYF TGCAGTGCTGCTGACAGCGCACCTCGGGGAGAGACCCAGTACTTC
TRBJ2-3 . TRBV11-1 . CASSLNLPDTQYF TGTGCCAGCAGCTTAAACCTTCCAGATACGCAGTATTTT
TRBJ2-1 TRBD2 TRBV4-2 . CASSQEVGGKGEQFF TGTGCCAGCAGCCAAGAAGTGGGGGGGAAAGGTGAGCAGTTCTTC
TRBJ2-2 TRBD1 TRBV20-1 . CSARGGTGRNTGELFF TGCAGTGCTAGAGGCGGGACAGGGCGGAACACCGGGGAGCTGTTTTTT
TRBJ2-1 . TRBV9 . CASSAQDHNEQFF TGTGCCAGCAGCGCACAGGACCACAATGAGCAGTTCTTC
TRBJ2-3 . TRBV12-3/TRBV12-4 . CASTQGFSTDTQYF TGTGCCAGCACTCAGGGATTTAGCACAGATACGCAGTATTTT
TRBJ2-2 . TRBV24-1 . CATSGAGNTGELFF TGTGCCACCAGTGGGGCGGGGAACACCGGGGAGCTGTTTTTT
TRBJ2-3 . TRBV30 . CAWSGPWAGATDTQYF TGTGCCTGGAGTGGCCCATGGGCGGGGGCCACAGATACGCAGTATTTT
TRBJ2-7 TRBD1 TRBV30 . CAWGQGTPYEQYF TGTGCCTGGGGACAGGGGACCCCCTACGAGCAGTACTTC
TRBJ2-2 . TRBV30 . CAWSVQLGGLELFF TGTGCCTGGAGTGTACAGCTAGGGGGGTTGGAGCTGTTTTTT
TRBJ2-3 . TRBV23-1 . CASSQCGDSTDTQYF TGCGCCAGCAGTCAATGCGGGGACAGCACAGATACGCAGTATTTT
TRBJ2-1 TRBD2 TRBV20-1 . CSAITRDYHNEQFF TGCAGTGCAATTACCCGGGACTACCACAATGAGCAGTTCTTC
TRBJ1-1 . TRBV30 few CAWSVSMNTEAFF TGTGCCTGGAGTGTCAGCATGAACACTGAAGCTTTCTTT
TRBJ1-1 TRBD1 TRBV9 . CASSGRDSRGTEAFF TGTGCCAGCAGCGGGAGGGACAGCCGAGGGACTGAAGCTTTCTTT
TRBJ2-5 TRBD2 TRBV30 . CAWSPGLAVETQYF TGTGCCTGGAGTCCGGGACTAGCAGTAGAGACCCAGTACTTC
TRBJ2-1 . TRBV2 . CASSGGVTYNEQFF TGTGCCAGCAGCGGGGGCGTAACCTACAATGAGCAGTTCTTC
TRBJ1-2 TRBD1 TRBV29-1 once CSVYRGHGYTF TGCAGCGTTTACAGGGGACATGGCTACACCTTC
TRBJ1-1 . TRBV5-1 once CASRSANTEAFF TGCGCCAGCAGATCGGCGAACACTGAAGCTTTCTTT
TRBJ2-7 . TRBV12-3/TRBV12-4 . CASSGQGFIDEQYF TGTGCCAGCAGTGGCCAGGGGTTTATCGACGAGCAGTACTTC
TRBJ2-7 TRBD1 TRBV25-1 . CASSLGTAESYEQYF TGTGCCAGCAGCTTGGGGACAGCGGAATCCTACGAGCAGTACTTC
TRBJ2-3 TRBD2 TRBV3-1 . CASSRRLAGGMRDTQYF TGTGCCAGCAGCCGCCGACTAGCGGGGGGAATGAGAGATACGCAGTATTTT
TRBJ2-7 . TRBV11-2 . CASSPLGGGTPYEQYF TGTGCCAGCAGCCCCTTAGGGGGTGGTACTCCCTACGAGCAGTACTTC
TRBJ2-7 TRBD2 TRBV7-9 . CASSSPHSLAGAYEQYF TGTGCCAGCAGCTCACCACATTCCCTAGCGGGGGCCTACGAGCAGTACTTC
TRBJ2-3 TRBD1 TRBV29-1 . CSGKQGRGTQYF TGCAGCGGTAAACAGGGGCGAGGTACGCAGTATTTT
TRBJ2-1 . TRBV3-1 . CASSQDTVGGIRGYNEQFF TGTGCCAGCAGCCAAGATACGGTCGGTGGGATCCGGGGATACAATGAGCAGTTCTTC
TRBJ2-7 . TRBV27 . CASSRDKDEQYF TGTGCCAGCAGTAGGGACAAAGATGAGCAGTACTTC
TRBJ2-4 TRBD1 TRBV19 . CASKDRGKNIQYF TGTGCCAGTAAGGACAGGGGCAAAAACATTCAGTACTTC
TRBJ2-5 . TRBV12-3/TRBV12-4 . CASSPGQVKETQYF TGTGCCAGCAGTCCAGGACAAGTAAAAGAGACCCAGTACTTC
TRBJ2-4 . TRBV12-3/TRBV12-4 . CASSPTGGRTKNIQYF TGTGCCAGCAGCCCGACGGGTGGTAGAACCAAAAACATTCAGTACTTC
TRBJ2-5 TRBD1 TRBV29-1 . CSAPGTGNQETQYF TGCAGCGCGCCCGGGACAGGGAATCAAGAGACCCAGTACTTC
TRBJ2-3 . TRBV20-1 . CSASSLQGSSDTQYF TGCAGTGCTAGTAGCCTCCAGGGGTCCTCAGATACGCAGTATTTT
TRBJ1-1 TRBD1 TRBV7-9 . CASSLVGRGQGIAEAFF TGTGCCAGCAGCTTAGTTGGTAGGGGGCAGGGTATCGCTGAAGCTTTCTTT
TRBJ2-7 . TRBV12-3/TRBV12-4 . CASSLWGSYEQYF TGTGCCAGCAGTTTATGGGGGTCCTACGAGCAGTACTTC
TRBJ1-1 . TRBV7-9 . CASSLEGPLAEAFF TGTGCCAGCAGCTTAGAGGGACCTCTAGCTGAAGCTTTCTTT
TRBJ2-3 TRBD2 TRBV20-1 . CSASGGYTDTQYF TGCAGTGCTAGCGGGGGGTACACAGATACGCAGTATTTT
TRBJ1-2 . TRBV29-1 . CSVDGNYGYTF TGCAGCGTTGATGGTAACTATGGCTACACCTTC